These 29 T cell receptor beta chains were all obtained from the same sample, sequenced in a study of human T cells and chemical hapten exposure (TCRdb year 2021). Sample time point, as interpreted from the label and publication: patch test 1, 2 weeks after DPC sensitization. The treatment or condition label, as the study defines it: therapeutic diphenylcyclopropenone sensitization with weekly scalp DPC. Libraries were constructed by RACE. Reads for this sample came from a NextSeq 500. TCRdb reanalyzed the raw reads on its own, using fastp at Q25 for trimming and MiXCR for clone calling, and kept in-frame beta chains. All rows with the same CDR3 protein become a single entry with the most common DNA and genes. This sample lists 100,000 or so distinct CDR3 sequences; approximately 11% were detected once. Around 3.5% of the sample rests with the top ten. The specimen was whole blood, collected in connection with sensitization to the hapten diphenylcyclopropenone (DPC). Receptor source: a woman in her forties with alopecia areata. Some clones in this sample may be carry-over from other donors' samples.

This clonotype was picked up a small number of times. This sequence joins TRBV3-1 and TRBJ2-1; TRBD2 matches at 8 bases. The CDR3 has 18 residues. V trimming: 0 bases; J trimming: 0 bases; junction bases outside the gene matches: 7. The germline V gene has CDR1 LGHDT and CDR2 YNNKEL (reference sequence). CDR3 nucleotides: TGTGCCAGCAGCCAAGAGGCTAGCGGGTGGAGCTCCTACAATGAGCAGTTCTTC. Its protein product is CASSQEASGWSSYNEQFF.

This clonotype was detected ten times or more. The genes are TRBV7-8 and TRBJ2-2; D is ambiguous. Germline V lookup: CDR1 SGHVS, CDR2 FQNEAQ. The CDR3 extends over 17 amino acids. The V end was cut by 2 bases, the J end by 0 bases, with 13 bases between. DNA for the CDR3: TGTGCCAGCAGCTTACGTCCCGGAACCGCGAACACCGGGGAGCTGTTTTTT. It yields the protein CASSLRPGTANTGELFF.

This clonotype was seen only a few times. V and J are TRBV7-2 and TRBJ1-1; D is ambiguous. The CDR3 extends over 15 amino acids. Trimming shortened V by 5 bases and J by 6 bases, and 19 bases separated the two germline ends. Looked up from germline, CDR1 is SGHTA and CDR2 is FQGNSA. The DNA of the CDR3 is TGTGCCAGCAGCCAGCGTCCCCAGTCGTCGGCTGAAGCTTTCTTT. This translates into CASSQRPQSSAEAFF.

J is TRBJ1-1 and V is TRBV12-3 or TRBV12-4, with 9 positions matching TRBD1. This CDR3 spans 13 amino acids. Unmatched junction bases numbered 2, after V lost 6 bases and J lost 3 bases. CDR3 in DNA: TGTGCCAGCAGAGGACAGGGGCACACTGAAGCTTTCTTT. Translating gives CASRGQGHTEAFF.

This sequence joins TRBV29-1 and TRBJ2-1, with D tentatively TRBD2 (5 bases). The CDR3 totals 12 residues. Germline loops: CDR1 SQVTM, CDR2 ANQGSEA. Trimming left V 7 bases short and J 7 bases short, with 14 bases between. The CDR3 loop reads CSAEGYGNEQFF. Written as DNA, the CDR3 is TGCAGCGCCGAGGGATATGGGAATGAGCAGTTCTTC.

The chain is built from TRBV19 and TRBJ2-3, with 9 nucleotides matching TRBD1. The CDR3 is 14 amino acids. Germline V lookup: CDR1 LNHDA, CDR2 SQIVND (reference sequence). V was pared by 8 bases and J by 2 bases, with 5 bases of the junction left unmatched. The CDR3 region has the DNA TGTGCCAGTTCCGGGACAGGGATCACAGATACGCAGTATTTT. Translating it yields CASSGTGITDTQYF.

The chain recombines TRBV6-2 or TRBV6-3 with TRBJ2-1; tentative D call: TRBD2 (5 bases). Germline V lookup: CDR1 MNHEY, CDR2 SVGEGT. The CDR3 spans 17 residues. V gave up 2 bases and J gave up 9 bases, with 23 bases separating them. CDR3 coding DNA: TGTGCCAGCAGTTACGTCCTAGCTCGAGGAGAGTACCTTGAGCAGTTCTTC. Encoded protein: CASSYVLARGEYLEQFF.

This clonotype was seen a handful of times. The chain joins TRBV27 to TRBJ2-3, with D uncertain. Trimming removed 1 base from V and 0 bases from J, with 14 bases in between. CDR3 length: 17 amino acids. CDR1 and CDR2 (germline): MNHEY, SMNVEV (reference sequence). The CDR3 DNA reads TGTGCCAGCAGTTTATACGCCGGGTCGACTAGCACAGATACGCAGTATTTT. Protein: CASSLYAGSTSTDTQYF.

The chain joins TRBV14 to TRBJ1-6; tentatively, D is TRBD1 (5 bases). Germline V gene lookup returns CDR1 SGHDN and CDR2 FVKESK. Trimming removed 0 bases at V and 7 bases at J, with 10 bases between. The CDR3 has 15 amino acids. CDR3 region: CASSQEGGGNSPLHF. CDR3 bases: TGTGCCAGCAGCCAAGAGGGGGGAGGGAATTCACCCCTCCACTTT.

This rearrangement joins TRBV2 to TRBJ1-1; D is unclear. V lost 6 bases and J 0 bases, leaving 11 bases between the germline ends. CDR1 and CDR2 (germline): SNHLY, FYNNEI. The CDR3 extends over 14 amino acids. The DNA for the CDR3 is TGTGCCAGCAGGGGCCCTACAGTGAACACTGAAGCTTTCTTT. Encoded protein: CASRGPTVNTEAFF.

This rearrangement joins TRBV6-5 to TRBJ1-2, with no clear D. The ends were cut back, 5 bases at V and 4 bases at J, with 17 bases in the middle. The CDR3 has 15 residues. CDR1 and CDR2 from the germline V gene are MNHEY and SVGAGI. CDR3 bases: TGTGCCAGCAGTCCTCGGGCCGTCTCAGTCTATGGCTACACCTTC. It encodes CASSPRAVSVYGYTF.

The CDR3 reads CSAREGEVYGYTF. The CDR3 bases are TGCAGTGCTAGAGAAGGGGAGGTATATGGCTACACCTTC. The V gene is TRBV20-1, the J gene TRBJ1-2; a possible D gene is TRBD1 (5 bases). This CDR3 has 13 amino acids. From germline, CDR1 is DFQATT and CDR2 SNEGSKA (reference sequence). The V end lost 0 bases, the J end lost 5 bases, and 10 bases lay between the germline ends.

The V and J genes are TRBV4-2 and TRBJ2-3; TRBD2 aligns across 8 bases. The junction had 4 bases not matched to a gene; V was cut back by 0 bases and J by 5 bases. CDR1 is LGHNA, CDR2 YNFKEQ, per germline. The CDR3 covers 15 residues. DNA of the CDR3: TGTGCCAGCAGCCAAGACTGGCGGGAGGAAGATACGCAGTATTTT. This sequence encodes CASSQDWREEDTQYF.

The sample holds a few counts of this clonotype. The chain links TRBV20-1 to TRBJ2-7, with 15 bases aligning to TRBD2. This CDR3 has 13 amino acids. CDR1 and CDR2 (germline): DFQATT, SNEGSKA (reference sequence). V was pared by 6 bases and J by 5 bases, with 2 bases of the junction left unmatched. CDR3 amino acids: CSAGLAGGHEQYF. The DNA of the CDR3 is TGCAGTGCCGGACTAGCGGGAGGGCACGAGCAGTACTTC.

The chain recombines TRBV10-1 with TRBJ2-7, with TRBD2 identical over 13 bases. J gave up 5 bases and V 4 bases, and 8 bases lay outside the gene matches. This CDR3 has 16 residues. Germline V gene sequence: CDR1 WNHNN, CDR2 SYGVQD (reference sequence). The CDR3 protein is CASSASTSGRAHEQYF. The CDR3 nucleotides are TGCGCCAGCAGTGCGTCAACTAGCGGGAGGGCCCACGAGCAGTACTTC.

This chain links TRBV12-3 or TRBV12-4 with TRBJ1-1; 11 bases agree with TRBD1. The CDR3 consists of 16 residues. The V segment lost 6 bases and the J segment 0 bases; nucleotides outside the gene matches: 6. The CDR3 region is CASSPGQGAMNTEAFF. CDR3 in DNA: TGTGCCAGCAGCCCCGGACAGGGGGCTATGAACACTGAAGCTTTCTTT.

This clonotype was counted only a few times. CDR3 region: CASSQGGDTRYEQYF. In DNA form, the CDR3 reads TGTGCCAGCAGCCAGGGGGGGGACACTCGCTACGAGCAGTACTTC. The chain has TRBV7-2 and TRBJ2-7, with D perhaps matching TRBD1 or TRBD2 (7 bases each). V was cut by 5 bases and J by 3 bases, with 17 bases left in between. CDR3 length: 15 amino acids. Looked up from germline, CDR1 is SGHTA and CDR2 is FQGNSA.

This clonotype was counted between two and nine times. The chain employs TRBV9 and TRBJ2-3; 9 bases are a match to TRBD2. Germline trimming cut 4 bases from V and 3 bases from J; bases unmatched to any gene: 9. The germline gives CDR1 SGDLS, CDR2 YYNGEE. CDR3 length equals 16 residues. CDR3 nucleotide sequence: TGTGCCAGCAGCCCAAAACCGGGACTAGCAACAGATACGCAGTATTTT. This gives the protein CASSPKPGLATDTQYF.

The chain's CDR3 is CASSSQGRNTEAFF. The CDR3 region has the DNA TGTGCCAGCAGCTCACAGGGTCGGAACACTGAAGCTTTCTTT. J is TRBJ1-1 and V is TRBV11-2; tentatively, D is TRBD1 (6 bases). From germline, CDR1 is SGHAT and CDR2 FQNNGV. The length of the CDR3 is 14 residues. Trimming pared 4 bases from V and 1 base from J, leaving 10 bases between.

Many counts were recorded for this clonotype. This chain connects TRBV24-1 to TRBJ2-1; D not resolved. The germline V and J ends were trimmed by 1 base and 0 bases, with 9 bases remaining between them. In germline, CDR1 is KGHDR, CDR2 SFDVKD. The CDR3 totals 16 residues. CDR3 nucleotide sequence: TGTGCCACCAGTGATTTCAGCGCCAGCTCCTACAATGAGCAGTTCTTC. Translating gives CATSDFSASSYNEQFF.

V and J are TRBV6-6 and TRBJ1-1, with a possible D match to TRBD1 (5 bases). Trimming took off 2 bases at V and 3 bases at J, with 10 bases between the two ends. The CDR3 runs to 14 residues. Germline values: CDR1 MNHNY, CDR2 SVGAGI (reference sequence). CDR3 residues: CASSYRGQDTEAFF. CDR3 bases: TGTGCCAGCAGTTACAGGGGTCAGGACACTGAAGCTTTCTTT.

The chain combines TRBV29-1 with TRBJ2-1, with TRBD2 as a possible D gene (6 bases). Looked up from germline, CDR1 is SQVTM and CDR2 is ANQGSEA. Trimming shortened V by 1 base and J by 7 bases, and 14 bases separated the two germline ends. This CDR3 is built from 14 residues. CDR3 protein: CSVEAGLAENEQFF. The DNA for the CDR3 is TGCAGCGTTGAAGCGGGACTTGCAGAGAATGAGCAGTTCTTC.

Only one count was recorded for this clonotype. The chain recombines TRBV7-2 with TRBJ2-3; D ambiguous. The CDR3 consists of 15 residues. The germline V and J ends were trimmed by 0 bases and 2 bases, with 9 bases remaining between them. Germline V gene lookup returns CDR1 SGHTA and CDR2 FQGNSA. The CDR3 region is CASSLASQITDTQYF. CDR3 in DNA: TGTGCCAGCAGCTTAGCTTCCCAGATCACAGATACGCAGTATTTT. The whole variable domain, remainder taken from reference TRBV7-2 and TRBJ2-3, is GAGVSQSPSNKVTEKGKDVELRCDPISGHTALYWYRQSLGQGLEFLIYFQGNSAPDKSGLPSDRFSAERTGGSVSTLTIQRTQQEDSAVYLCASSLASQITDTQYFGPGTRLTVL.

Many counts were recorded for this clonotype. This sequence joins TRBV6-2 or TRBV6-3 and TRBJ1-6; 9 positions match TRBD1. Germline-derived CDR1 and CDR2 are MNHEY and SVGEGT. Trimming removed 7 bases from V and 7 bases from J; junction bases left unmatched: 14. The CDR3 has 17 amino acids. CDR3 sequence (DNA): TGTGCCAGCAATCGACGTTCCGTCGGACAGGGGAATTCACCCCTCCACTTT. Translation gives CASNRRSVGQGNSPLHF.

Ten or more counts support this clonotype. This rearrangement joins TRBV27 to TRBJ2-7, with D possibly TRBD1 on 5 matching bases. V shed 5 bases and J shed 3 bases, with 8 bases lying between them. The CDR3 spans 12 residues. Per germline, CDR1 MNHEY and CDR2 SMNVEV (reference sequence). For the CDR3, the DNA is TGTGCCAGCAGTCCCCAGGGCTACGAGCAGTACTTC. Its protein is CASSPQGYEQYF.

A few counts support this clonotype. The chain employs TRBV20-1 and TRBJ2-7, with a weak D call TRBD2 (5 bases). CDR1 is DFQATT, CDR2 SNEGSKA, per germline (reference sequence). The CDR3 consists of 14 residues. V was clipped by 5 bases and J by 5 bases, with 19 bases between them. CDR3 sequence: CSALPPRGDHEQYF. CDR3 bases: TGCAGTGCTCTACCACCTCGGGGAGACCACGAGCAGTACTTC.

Of note for this clonotype: Since no conserved phenylalanine or tryptophan closes the CDR3, a read error is the likely cause. This chain links TRBV6-4 with TRBJ1-4, with 7 bases fitting TRBD1. The CDR3 extends over 14 amino acids. Germline CDR1 reads MRHNA; CDR2 reads SNTAGT. V shed 2 bases and J 8 bases; nucleotides not matched to a gene: 5. The DNA for the CDR3 is TGTGCCAGCAGTGACACCCAGGGGGGGGAAAAACTGTTTTAT. As protein: CASSDTQGGEKLFY.

The V gene is TRBV7-9, the J gene TRBJ2-2, with D unresolved. The V gene's germline CDR1 is SEHNR and CDR2 FQNEAQ (reference sequence). This CDR3 is 13 amino acids long. Trimming stripped 4 bases from V and 7 bases from J, with 10 bases between. The DNA for the CDR3 is TGTGCCAGCAGCTCAGGCAGGAACGGGGAGCTGTTTTTT. Protein product: CASSSGRNGELFF.

This clonotype was seen only a few times. The chain's CDR3 is CASSQEFLGTYGYTF. For the CDR3, the DNA is TGTGCCAGCAGCCAAGAGTTCCTAGGGACCTATGGCTACACCTTC. The chain uses TRBV14 and TRBJ1-2; possibly TRBD1 for D (5 bases). The CDR3 totals 15 residues. Looked up from germline, CDR1 is SGHDN and CDR2 is FVKESK. Deletions cut 0 bases from V and 4 bases from J, with 12 bases between.